The rows below give T cell receptor beta chains drawn from one sample of a study of T cells in Graves' hyperthyroidism and ophthalmopathy. TCRdb re-called the multiplex PCR reads with MiXCR, one entry per CDR3 protein. The sample records about 320,000 distinct CDR3 sequences, approximately 17% being singletons. Sequenced material: blood. Source of these receptors: a man in his thirties or forties with Graves' hyperthyroidism. Both conserved end residues are part of each CDR3. A D gene is named only where the DNA matches it firmly. A clone size is listed for some rows: how often the clone was seen (once, few, many), or a class if it is expanded.

V gene: TRBV3-1; clone size: many; D gene: .; J gene: TRBJ2-2; CDR3 protein: CASSLRRNSLTGELFF; CDR3 DNA: TGTGCCAGCAGCCTCCGGAGGAACAGCCTCACCGGGGAGCTGTTTTTT
V gene: TRBV2; clone size: many; D gene: TRBD2; J gene: TRBJ2-1; CDR3 protein: CASRGLAGALKQFF; CDR3 DNA: TGTGCCAGCAGGGGACTAGCGGGTGCTTTGAAGCAGTTCTTC
V gene: TRBV7-9; clone size: many; D gene: .; J gene: TRBJ2-7; CDR3 protein: CASSSPGPGQEYEQYF; CDR3 DNA: TGTGCCAGCAGCTCCCCCGGCCCGGGACAAGAATACGAGCAGTACTTC
V gene: TRBV7-8; clone size: many; D gene: .; J gene: TRBJ2-7; CDR3 protein: CASSSLPGYEQYF; CDR3 DNA: TGTGCCAGCAGCTCCCTACCAGGCTACGAGCAGTACTTC
V gene: TRBV6-2/TRBV6-3; clone size: many; D gene: .; J gene: TRBJ1-1; CDR3 protein: CASRGDWNTEAFF; CDR3 DNA: TGTGCCAGCAGGGGCGACTGGAACACTGAAGCTTTCTTT
V gene: TRBV11-1; clone size: .; D gene: .; J gene: TRBJ2-1; CDR3 protein: CASSLSGYNEQFF; CDR3 DNA: TGTGCCAGCAGCTTAAGTGGTTACAATGAGCAGTTCTTC
V gene: TRBV19; clone size: .; D gene: TRBD1; J gene: TRBJ1-2; CDR3 protein: CASSTGTGVHGYGYTF; CDR3 DNA: TGTGCCAGTAGTACCGGGACAGGGGTTCACGGATATGGCTACACCTTC
V gene: TRBV18; clone size: many; D gene: .; J gene: TRBJ2-5; CDR3 protein: CASSAGRQETQYF; CDR3 DNA: TGTGCCAGCTCGGCAGGACGACAAGAGACCCAGTACTTC
V gene: TRBV5-1; clone size: .; D gene: .; J gene: TRBJ2-5; CDR3 protein: CASSEQGAGETQYF; CDR3 DNA: TGCGCCAGCAGTGAACAAGGGGCTGGAGAGACCCAGTACTTC
V gene: TRBV7-9; clone size: .; D gene: .; J gene: TRBJ1-5; CDR3 protein: CASSLLSNQPQHF; CDR3 DNA: TGTGCCAGCAGCTTATTAAGCAATCAGCCCCAGCATTTT
V gene: TRBV5-1; clone size: many; D gene: TRBD1; J gene: TRBJ2-7; CDR3 protein: CASSRRDRDSYEQYF; CDR3 DNA: TGCGCCAGCAGCCGACGGGACAGGGACTCCTACGAGCAGTACTTC
V gene: TRBV5-1; clone size: .; D gene: .; J gene: TRBJ2-3; CDR3 protein: CATRGGESVDTQYF; CDR3 DNA: TGCGCCACCAGAGGGGGAGAGTCGGTAGATACGCAGTATTTT
V gene: TRBV12-3/TRBV12-4; clone size: few; D gene: .; J gene: TRBJ2-5; CDR3 protein: CASSLGERQTQYF; CDR3 DNA: TGTGCCAGCAGTTTAGGAGAACGGCAGACCCAGTACTTC
V gene: TRBV30; clone size: few; D gene: TRBD2; J gene: TRBJ2-1; CDR3 protein: CAWSPPRTSGRSGEQFF; CDR3 DNA: TGTGCCTGGAGTCCTCCCCGGACTAGCGGGAGAAGTGGTGAGCAGTTCTTC
V gene: TRBV5-1; clone size: many; D gene: .; J gene: TRBJ2-7; CDR3 protein: CASRAGFSYEQYF; CDR3 DNA: TGCGCCAGCAGGGCAGGGTTTTCCTACGAGCAGTACTTC
V gene: TRBV20-1; clone size: many; D gene: .; J gene: TRBJ1-1; CDR3 protein: CSATRQLATEAFF; CDR3 DNA: TGCAGTGCTACTCGACAGTTGGCCACTGAAGCTTTCTTT
V gene: TRBV6-2/TRBV6-3; clone size: .; D gene: .; J gene: TRBJ2-1; CDR3 protein: CASSVTLVSYNEQFF; CDR3 DNA: TGTGCCAGCAGTGTTACTCTGGTCTCCTACAATGAGCAGTTCTTC
V gene: TRBV5-1; clone size: .; D gene: .; J gene: TRBJ1-1; CDR3 protein: CASSLRYRGDTEAFF; CDR3 DNA: TGCGCCAGCAGCTTGAGGTATCGGGGTGACACTGAAGCTTTCTTT
V gene: TRBV2; clone size: many; D gene: .; J gene: TRBJ2-5; CDR3 protein: CASGQGTETQYF; CDR3 DNA: TGTGCCAGCGGCCAGGGGACAGAGACCCAGTACTTC
V gene: TRBV27; clone size: many; D gene: TRBD1; J gene: TRBJ1-1; CDR3 protein: CASTSVDRVSEAFF; CDR3 DNA: TGTGCCAGCACTTCGGTGGACAGGGTGTCTGAAGCTTTCTTT
V gene: TRBV2; clone size: many; D gene: TRBD2; J gene: TRBJ2-2; CDR3 protein: CASSGTSVSTGELFF; CDR3 DNA: TGTGCCAGCAGTGGGACTAGCGTCAGCACCGGGGAGCTGTTTTTT
V gene: TRBV18; clone size: .; D gene: .; J gene: TRBJ2-1; CDR3 protein: CASSLGSFRPDNEQFF; CDR3 DNA: TGTGCCAGCTCCCTTGGGTCGTTTAGACCCGACAATGAGCAGTTCTTC
V gene: TRBV2; clone size: many; D gene: TRBD1; J gene: TRBJ1-5; CDR3 protein: CASSRPTGGFSNQPQHF; CDR3 DNA: TGTGCCAGCAGCCGCCCTACAGGGGGTTTTAGCAATCAGCCCCAGCATTTT
V gene: TRBV7-9; clone size: .; D gene: .; J gene: TRBJ2-5; CDR3 protein: CASSPEGYRKYF; CDR3 DNA: TGTGCCAGCAGCCCCGAAGGCTACCGGAAGTACTTC
V gene: TRBV18; clone size: many; D gene: .; J gene: TRBJ2-1; CDR3 protein: CASSPMTDEQFF; CDR3 DNA: TGTGCCAGCTCACCAATGACGGATGAGCAGTTCTTC
V gene: TRBV20-1; clone size: many; D gene: TRBD2; J gene: TRBJ2-4; CDR3 protein: CSASWVGLAGDYIQYF; CDR3 DNA: TGCAGTGCTAGCTGGGTGGGACTAGCGGGAGACTACATTCAGTACTTC
V gene: TRBV5-1; clone size: many; D gene: TRBD2; J gene: TRBJ2-5; CDR3 protein: CASTLIAGQETQYF; CDR3 DNA: TGCGCCAGCACCCTTATAGCGGGACAAGAGACCCAGTACTTC
V gene: TRBV6-1; clone size: .; D gene: TRBD1; J gene: TRBJ1-1; CDR3 protein: CASSNVGGTEEAFF; CDR3 DNA: TGTGCCAGCAGTAACGTCGGAGGGACAGAAGAAGCTTTCTTT
V gene: TRBV11-2; clone size: many; D gene: TRBD2; J gene: TRBJ2-1; CDR3 protein: CASSSSGTSVAEQFF; CDR3 DNA: TGTGCCAGCAGCTCTTCCGGGACTAGTGTGGCTGAGCAGTTCTTC
V gene: TRBV5-1; clone size: many; D gene: .; J gene: TRBJ2-1; CDR3 protein: CASSLVSAYEQFF; CDR3 DNA: TGCGCCAGCAGCTTGGTTTCGGCCTATGAGCAGTTCTTC
V gene: TRBV20-1; clone size: few; D gene: .; J gene: TRBJ2-5; CDR3 protein: CSVGRLLRETQYF; CDR3 DNA: TGCAGCGTCGGGCGACTCCTGAGAGAGACCCAGTACTTC
V gene: TRBV11-2; clone size: many; D gene: TRBD2; J gene: TRBJ2-1; CDR3 protein: CASSYTAGEGEQFF; CDR3 DNA: TGTGCCAGCAGCTATACAGCGGGAGAGGGTGAGCAGTTCTTC
V gene: TRBV12-3/TRBV12-4; clone size: .; D gene: .; J gene: TRBJ2-5; CDR3 protein: CASSKTEQETQYF; CDR3 DNA: TGTGCCAGCAGCAAGACAGAGCAAGAGACCCAGTACTTC
V gene: TRBV30; clone size: many; D gene: TRBD1; J gene: TRBJ1-1; CDR3 protein: CAWSSRLDRMNTEAFF; CDR3 DNA: TGTGCCTGGAGTTCCCGTTTGGACAGGATGAACACTGAAGCTTTCTTT
V gene: TRBV19; clone size: .; D gene: .; J gene: TRBJ1-1; CDR3 protein: CASSMVGSNTEAFF; CDR3 DNA: TGTGCCAGTAGTATGGTAGGATCGAACACTGAAGCTTTCTTT
V gene: TRBV29-1; clone size: .; D gene: TRBD2; J gene: TRBJ2-3; CDR3 protein: CSVEGGLVGRDTQYF; CDR3 DNA: TGCAGCGTTGAGGGGGGACTAGTGGGACGTGATACGCAGTATTTT
V gene: TRBV11-2; clone size: few; D gene: TRBD1; J gene: TRBJ2-4; CDR3 protein: CASSRNQGALAKNIQYF; CDR3 DNA: TGTGCCAGCAGCCGAAATCAGGGGGCGCTAGCCAAAAACATTCAGTACTTC
V gene: TRBV7-9; clone size: .; D gene: .; J gene: TRBJ1-4; CDR3 protein: CASSPFGGNEKLFF; CDR3 DNA: TGTGCCAGCAGCCCATTCGGGGGTAATGAAAAACTGTTTTTT
V gene: TRBV14; clone size: few; D gene: TRBD1; J gene: TRBJ2-2; CDR3 protein: CASSQITRQGHGELFF; CDR3 DNA: TGTGCCAGCAGCCAAATTACGAGACAGGGGCACGGGGAGCTGTTTTTT
V gene: TRBV11-2; clone size: many; D gene: .; J gene: TRBJ2-7; CDR3 protein: CASSPIRGPSYEQYF; CDR3 DNA: TGTGCCAGCAGCCCCATCCGGGGTCCGTCCTACGAGCAGTACTTC
V gene: TRBV6-1; clone size: many; D gene: .; J gene: TRBJ2-3; CDR3 protein: CASRDTTDTQYF; CDR3 DNA: TGTGCCAGCCGGGACACGACAGATACGCAGTATTTT
V gene: TRBV7-9; clone size: few; D gene: .; J gene: TRBJ2-3; CDR3 protein: CASSLEGVGAITDTQYF; CDR3 DNA: TGTGCCAGCAGCTTAGAGGGTGTCGGGGCGATCACAGATACGCAGTATTTT
V gene: TRBV4-1; clone size: .; D gene: .; J gene: TRBJ2-3; CDR3 protein: CASSQNTGITDTQYF; CDR3 DNA: TGCGCCAGCAGCCAGAATACAGGGATCACAGATACGCAGTATTTT
V gene: TRBV7-8; clone size: many; D gene: TRBD2; J gene: TRBJ2-5; CDR3 protein: CASSLMSWTSGRTNQETQYF; CDR3 DNA: TGTGCCAGCAGCTTAATGTCTTGGACTAGCGGGAGGACAAACCAAGAGACCCAGTACTTC
V gene: TRBV24-1; clone size: few; D gene: .; J gene: TRBJ2-7; CDR3 protein: CATSDPDTQQYF; CDR3 DNA: TGTGCCACCAGTGACCCGGACACCCAGCAGTACTTC
V gene: TRBV20-1; clone size: .; D gene: .; J gene: TRBJ2-5; CDR3 protein: CSANPMTQVWARETQYF; CDR3 DNA: TGCAGTGCCAACCCCATGACCCAGGTTTGGGCCCGAGAGACCCAGTACTTC
V gene: TRBV11-2; clone size: many; D gene: TRBD1; J gene: TRBJ2-7; CDR3 protein: CASSLGDRSTDEQYF; CDR3 DNA: TGTGCCAGCAGCTTAGGGGACAGGTCCACGGACGAGCAGTACTTC
V gene: TRBV29-1; clone size: .; D gene: TRBD1; J gene: TRBJ2-5; CDR3 protein: CSVEVPGQGARETQYF; CDR3 DNA: TGCAGCGTTGAAGTACCGGGACAGGGGGCGAGGGAGACCCAGTACTTC
V gene: TRBV20-1; clone size: .; D gene: TRBD2; J gene: TRBJ2-7; CDR3 protein: CSAGDSSGSPYEQYF; CDR3 DNA: TGCAGTGCGGGTGACTCTAGCGGGAGCCCCTACGAGCAGTACTTC
V gene: TRBV5-1; clone size: many; D gene: .; J gene: TRBJ2-5; CDR3 protein: CASSLEQPWETQYF; CDR3 DNA: TGCGCCAGCAGCTTGGAACAGCCCTGGGAGACCCAGTACTTC
V gene: TRBV29-1; clone size: few; D gene: .; J gene: TRBJ1-1; CDR3 protein: CSVKSSNTEAFF; CDR3 DNA: TGCAGCGTGAAAAGCTCGAACACTGAAGCTTTCTTT
V gene: TRBV30; clone size: many; D gene: .; J gene: TRBJ2-5; CDR3 protein: CAWSVGLRTVQETQYF; CDR3 DNA: TGTGCCTGGAGTGTAGGACTAAGGACAGTACAAGAGACCCAGTACTTC
V gene: TRBV12-3/TRBV12-4; clone size: .; D gene: TRBD2; J gene: TRBJ2-1; CDR3 protein: CASSLQREGPDEQFF; CDR3 DNA: TGTGCCAGCAGTTTACAGCGGGAGGGCCCGGATGAGCAGTTCTTC
V gene: TRBV20-1; clone size: many; D gene: .; J gene: TRBJ2-3; CDR3 protein: CSAPLGEDTQYF; CDR3 DNA: TGCAGTGCTCCACTAGGGGAAGATACGCAGTATTTT